Shown below are 2 T cell receptor beta chains from a single sample sequenced in a study of CD8 T cells in Susac syndrome. Random hexamers were used to reverse transcribe about 0.45 to 1 ug of RNA. TCRdb recomputed calls from the immunoSEQ multiplex PCR reads with MiXCR, one row per CDR3 protein. The repertoire has 170,000 or so distinct CDR3 sequences, approximately 95% of them found once; the top ten carry roughly 0.12%. The sample taken for sequencing was CD4+ T cells from PBMCs. These receptors came from a human donor with Susac syndrome.

V usage is TRBV15 and J usage is TRBJ1-6; 7 bases are shared with TRBD1. The V gene's germline CDR1 is LNHNV and CDR2 YYDKDF (reference sequence). CDR3 size: 13 residues. The ends lost 4 bases at V and 10 bases at J; junction bases unmatched: 4. CDR3 in DNA: TGTGCCACCAGCACCACAGGGGAATCACCCCTCCACTTT. Translation: CATSTTGESPLHF.

The gene calls are TRBV12-3 or TRBV12-4 and TRBJ1-2; 9 positions agree with TRBD1. The CDR3 extends over 13 amino acids. V shed 6 bases and J 6 bases; nucleotides not matched to a gene: 5. As DNA, the CDR3 is TGTGCCAGCAGCGGGGGACAGGGTGATGGCTACACCTTC. It specifies CASSGGQGDGYTF.